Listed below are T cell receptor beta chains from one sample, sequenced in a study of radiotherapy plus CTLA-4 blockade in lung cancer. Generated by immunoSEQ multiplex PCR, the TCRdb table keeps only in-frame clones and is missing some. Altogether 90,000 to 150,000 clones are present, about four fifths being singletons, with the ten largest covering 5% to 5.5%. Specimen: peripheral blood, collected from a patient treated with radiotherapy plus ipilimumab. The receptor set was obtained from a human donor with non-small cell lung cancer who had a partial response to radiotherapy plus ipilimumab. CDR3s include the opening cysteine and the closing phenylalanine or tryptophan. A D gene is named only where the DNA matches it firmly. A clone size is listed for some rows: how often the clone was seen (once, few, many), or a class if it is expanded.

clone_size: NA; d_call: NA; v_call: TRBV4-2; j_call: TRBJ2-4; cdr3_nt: TGTGCCAGCAGCCAAGTCGGTAGCATCCTAGCCAAAAACATTCAGTACTTC; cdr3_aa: CASSQVGSILAKNIQYF
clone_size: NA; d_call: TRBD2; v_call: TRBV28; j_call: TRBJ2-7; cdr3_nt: TGTGCCAGCGCGGGACTAGCGGGAAAGTACGAGCAGTACTTC; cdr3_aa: CASAGLAGKYEQYF
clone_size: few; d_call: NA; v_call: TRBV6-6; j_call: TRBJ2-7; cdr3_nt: TGTGCCAGCAGTTCCTATGATCTAGCCTATGAGCAGTACTTC; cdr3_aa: CASSSYDLAYEQYF
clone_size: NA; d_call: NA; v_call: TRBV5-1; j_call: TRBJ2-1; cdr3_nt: TGCGCCAGCAGCCACGGGGGTAGCGCCTACAATGAGCAGTTCTTC; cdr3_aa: CASSHGGSAYNEQFF
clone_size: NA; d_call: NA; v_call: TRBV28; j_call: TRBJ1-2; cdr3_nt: TGTGCCAGCAGTAGCTCGGGGGGCTATGGCTACACCTTC; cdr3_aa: CASSSSGGYGYTF
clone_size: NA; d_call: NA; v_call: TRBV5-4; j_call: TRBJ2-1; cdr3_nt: TGTGCCAGCAGCTTGTCTTGGGGCGGCTACAATGAGCAGTTCTTC; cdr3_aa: CASSLSWGGYNEQFF
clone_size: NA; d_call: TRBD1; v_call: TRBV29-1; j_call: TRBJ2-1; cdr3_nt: TGCAGCGCCCTGAAGGGACAGGGGTATCAGTTCTTC; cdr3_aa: CSALKGQGYQFF
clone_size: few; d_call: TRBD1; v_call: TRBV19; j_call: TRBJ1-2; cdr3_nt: TGTGCCAGTAACCCCCCCCCGGGACAGGGAGGTCTGCATGGCTACACCTTC; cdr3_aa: CASNPPPGQGGLHGYTF
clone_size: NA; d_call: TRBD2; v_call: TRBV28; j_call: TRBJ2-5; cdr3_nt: TGTGCCAGCAGCCCCGGTAGCGGGAGAGGTCAAGAGACCCAGTACTTC; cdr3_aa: CASSPGSGRGQETQYF
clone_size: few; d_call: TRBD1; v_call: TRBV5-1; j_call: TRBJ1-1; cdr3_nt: TGCGCCAGCAGCTTGGGATTGGACAGGGGATCTGCTATGAACACTGAAGCTTTCTTT; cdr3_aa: CASSLGLDRGSAMNTEAFF
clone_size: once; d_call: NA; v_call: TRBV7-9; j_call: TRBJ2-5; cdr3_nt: TGTGCCAGCAGCTCCCCATTTAGGAGGGAAGAGACCCAGTACTTC; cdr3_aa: CASSSPFRREETQYF
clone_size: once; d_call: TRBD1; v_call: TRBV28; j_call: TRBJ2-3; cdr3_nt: TGTGCCAGCAGCGCGGACAGGGGGTACACAGATACGCAGTATTTT; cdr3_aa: CASSADRGYTDTQYF
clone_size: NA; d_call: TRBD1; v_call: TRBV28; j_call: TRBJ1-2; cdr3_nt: TGTGCCAGCAGTTCCCCGGGACAGGGAGGCTATGGCTACACCTTC; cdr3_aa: CASSSPGQGGYGYTF
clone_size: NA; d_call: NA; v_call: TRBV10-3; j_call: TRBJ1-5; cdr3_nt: TGTGCCATCAGTGTGCAGGGGTTGGACAATCAGCCCCAGCATTTT; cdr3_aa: CAISVQGLDNQPQHF
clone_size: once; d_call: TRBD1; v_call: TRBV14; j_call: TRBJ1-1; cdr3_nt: TGTGCCAGCAGCTATGTACAGGGGGCAGCTTTCTTT; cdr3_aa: CASSYVQGAAFF
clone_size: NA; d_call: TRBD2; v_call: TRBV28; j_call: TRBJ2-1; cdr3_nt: TGTGCCAGCAGGGTAGCGGGAGACATGTACAATGAGCAGTTCTTC; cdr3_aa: CASRVAGDMYNEQFF
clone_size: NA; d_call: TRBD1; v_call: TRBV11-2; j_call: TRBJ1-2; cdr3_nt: TGTGCCAGCAGCTTAAGCGGGACAGGGGCAATGTATGGCTACACCTTC; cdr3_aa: CASSLSGTGAMYGYTF
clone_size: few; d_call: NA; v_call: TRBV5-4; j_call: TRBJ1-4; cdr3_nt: TGTGCCAGCACTCAAACAGGGCGTACTGAAAAACTGTTTTTT; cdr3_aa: CASTQTGRTEKLFF
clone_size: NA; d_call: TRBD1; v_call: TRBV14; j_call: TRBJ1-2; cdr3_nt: TGTGCCAGCAGCCGGAAACCGGGACAGGGAATCTATGGCTACACCTTC; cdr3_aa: CASSRKPGQGIYGYTF
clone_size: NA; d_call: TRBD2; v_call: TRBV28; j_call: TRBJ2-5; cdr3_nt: TGTGCCAGCAGGGTCGGGACTAGCCTACAGACCCAGTACTTC; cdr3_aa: CASRVGTSLQTQYF
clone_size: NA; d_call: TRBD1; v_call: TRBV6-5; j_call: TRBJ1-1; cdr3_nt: TGTGCCAGCAGAACAGGGGGAGCAGGTGAAGCTTTCTTT; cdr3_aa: CASRTGGAGEAFF
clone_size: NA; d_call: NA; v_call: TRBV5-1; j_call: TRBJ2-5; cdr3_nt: TGCGCCAGCAGACCAGCGGGCGAGACCCAGTACTTC; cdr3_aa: CASRPAGETQYF
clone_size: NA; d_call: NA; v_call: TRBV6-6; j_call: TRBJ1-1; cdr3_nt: TGTGCCAGCAGTTACTATCTCCGTGAAGCTTTCTTT; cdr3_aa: CASSYYLREAFF
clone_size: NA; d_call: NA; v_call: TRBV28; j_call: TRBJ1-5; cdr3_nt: TGTGCCAGCACCGCCCCCCGGGGGCCCCAGCATTTT; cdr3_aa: CASTAPRGPQHF
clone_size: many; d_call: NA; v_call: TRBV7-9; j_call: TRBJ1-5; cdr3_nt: TGTGCCAGCAGCTTATTGGACAGTAATCAGCCCCAGCATTTT; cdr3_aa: CASSLLDSNQPQHF
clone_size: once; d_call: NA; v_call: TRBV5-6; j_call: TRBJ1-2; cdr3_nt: TGTGCCAGCAGTAACTCGGACACAAGGGGCTACACCTTC; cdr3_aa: CASSNSDTRGYTF
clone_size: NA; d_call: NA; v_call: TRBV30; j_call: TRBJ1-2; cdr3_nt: TGTGCCTGGGTACCACGCGGGGAATGGAATGGCTACACCTTC; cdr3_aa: CAWVPRGEWNGYTF
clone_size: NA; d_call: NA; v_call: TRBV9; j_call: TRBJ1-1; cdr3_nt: TGTGCCAGCAGCTCAGGCGATCTGGCTGAAGCTTTCTTT; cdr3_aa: CASSSGDLAEAFF
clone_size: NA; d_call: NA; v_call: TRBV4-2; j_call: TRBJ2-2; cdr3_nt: TGTGCCAGCAGCTCAGAGACGTATTCGTCCAGGGTTTCTTTCGGGGAGCTGTTTTTT; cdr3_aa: CASSSETYSSRVSFGELFF